Included here is one T cell receptor (beta chain) sequence, with context. V gave up 0 bases and J gave up 3 bases, with 8 bases separating them. The CDR3 is made up of 14 amino acids. Germline assignment: CDR1 KGHSH and CDR2 LQKENI. The data derive from a study of blood T cell repertoires in COVID-19. Generated by immunoSEQ multiplex PCR, the TCRdb table keeps only in-frame clones and is missing some. The sample has some 410,000 clones, roughly 90% seen once. The source material was PBMCs or T cells enriched from blood (not recorded which). V usage is TRBV18 and J usage is TRBJ1-2; D may be TRBD1 (6 bases). This TCR came from a woman in her 30s with acute COVID-19. The CDR3 protein is CASSPPDRYYGYTF. In DNA, the CDR3 is TGTGCCAGCTCACCACCTGACAGGTACTATGGCTACACCTTC.